The 7 T cell receptor beta chains below come from one sample, sequenced in a study of early T cells in non-severe SARS-CoV-2 infection. TCRdb independently ran MiXCR on the 5' RACE reads; one entry per CDR3 protein. Counted here are about 61,000 distinct CDR3 sequences, approximately 12% occurring once; the ten biggest clones make up approximately 1.2%. The sample here was whole blood, taken at baseline. The receptors come from an adult who was a healthcare worker with PCR-confirmed SARS-CoV-2 infection or an uninfected control (not recorded which). The donor label of this sample is uncertain.

This sequence joins TRBV30 and TRBJ1-2; no firm D call. This CDR3 comprises 13 residues. Trimming cost V 4 bases and J 4 bases, with 13 bases left between them. CDR1 is GTSNPN, CDR2 SVGIG, per germline (reference sequence). CDR3 DNA sequence: TGTGCCTGGAATAGAGAGCCGATCTATGGCTACACCTTC. Its protein is CAWNREPIYGYTF.

This clonotype was counted many times. The V gene is TRBV7-9, the J gene TRBJ1-4; D not certain. Germline CDR1 SEHNR, CDR2 FQNEAQ (reference sequence). CDR3 length equals 15 residues. The V and J ends lost 2 bases and 4 bases respectively, with 11 bases between them. CDR3 DNA sequence: TGTGCCAGCAGCTTAAGGACTGGATATAATGAAAAACTGTTTTTT. Amino acid sequence: CASSLRTGYNEKLFF. Complete variable domain (other parts from reference TRBV7-9 and TRBJ1-4): DTGVSQNPRHKITKRGQNVTFRCDPISEHNRLYWYRQTLGQGPEFLTYFQNEAQLEKSRLLSDRFSAERPKGSFSTLEIQRTEQGDSAMYLCASSLRTGYNEKLFFGSGTQLSVL.

The chain has TRBV7-9 and TRBJ2-1; TRBD2 is a possible D gene (6 bases). The V gene lost 4 bases and the J gene lost 3 bases, with 16 bases spanning the gap. Germline CDR1 reads SEHNR; CDR2 reads FQNEAQ (reference sequence). The CDR3 runs 16 residues. CDR3 sequence (DNA): TGTGCCAGCAGCTACGGCGGGATGGGGCGCTACAATGAGCAGTTCTTC. Translation gives CASSYGGMGRYNEQFF.

This clonotype turned up a few times. The chain carries TRBV11-2 and TRBJ1-2; a weak D match, TRBD1 (5 bases). The CDR3 spans 16 residues. Per the germline V gene, CDR1 is SGHAT and CDR2 is FQNNGV. Between the trimmed V and J ends, which lost 6 bases and 7 bases, there was a span of 24 bases. CDR3 nucleotides: TGTGCCAGCAGTTTATTGACGGGGACTCCCTCTTCTGGCTACACCTTC. Its protein is CASSLLTGTPSSGYTF.

This clonotype has ten or more counts. V gene TRBV2 combines with J gene TRBJ2-7; D perhaps matches TRBD2 (6 bases). CDR3 size: 11 residues. Germline-derived CDR1 and CDR2 are SNHLY and FYNNEI. The ends were cut back, 11 bases at V and 3 bases at J, with 11 bases in the middle. CDR3: CAGGLLYEQYV. The CDR3 region has the DNA TGTGCCGGGGGACTGCTCTACGAGCAGTACGTC.

This clonotype was seen more than once but under ten times. The rearrangement joins TRBV2 to TRBJ1-5, with 7 bases lining up with TRBD1. The CDR3 has 15 residues. Germline V gives CDR1 SNHLY, CDR2 FYNNEI. Losses at the gene ends were 6 bases for V and 0 bases for J; bases not matched to a gene: 5. The CDR3 sequence: CASRGTASSNQPQHF. The DNA of the CDR3 is TGTGCCAGCAGGGGGACAGCTTCTAGCAATCAGCCCCAGCATTTT.

In its sample, this clonotype was seen a few times. No conserved phenylalanine or tryptophan ends this CDR3, so it is likely a read error. CDR3 bases: TGCGCCAGCAGCCAAGATACGAGCAGGGTCCGTACTAACTATGGCTACACCCTC. It yields the protein CASSQDTSRVRTNYGYTL. The rearrangement joins TRBV4-1 to TRBJ1-2; D perhaps matches TRBD1 (5 bases). Germline V lookup: CDR1 MGHRA, CDR2 YSYEKL. Trimming cost V 0 bases and J 0 bases, with 17 bases left between them. This CDR3 has 18 residues.